This entry concerns a single T cell receptor beta chain. Its antigen remains undetermined. No quality values exist for individual bases; no much larger clone is one base distant. The sample is drawn from a study of T cell responses to AZD1222 COVID-19 vaccine (dated by TCRdb to about 2021). Looking at the study overall: AZD1222 recipients given second doses at about 4 weeks or at about 12 weeks were pooled, since spike-specific TCR depth and breadth were not found to differ between the two schedules. A total of 233 trial participants underwent TCR sequencing, of whom roughly 210 had received two doses of AZD1222 and around 25 had received two doses of the MenACWY control vaccine. Enrollment into the trials was organized by age into subgroups of 18-55, 56-69 and 70-plus years, and those subgroups contained approximately 160, 26 and 62 TCR-sequenced participants, respectively.

V drops 6 bases and J drops 2 bases, leaving 8 bases in between. From its cysteine to its phenylalanine, the CDR3 spans 13 amino acids. Only the CDR3 DNA stays, 39 bases, in frame from base 1. The germline V gene provides CDR1 MNHEY and CDR2 SVGAGI. The CDR3 regions of human TCRbeta chains were subjected to immunosequencing. For the original study's pipeline: Repertoire TCRs were matched against a reference library of SARS-CoV-2-specific TCRs generated with the MIRA antigen-specificity platform. Breadth meant the fraction of unique TCRs that were SARS-CoV-2-associated, whereas depth meant the fraction of total T cells that were SARS-CoV-2-associated. Using the MIRA data, each spike-specific TCR was mapped to the spike region that the TCR reacts to and placed in a CD4 or CD8 class. Log10-transformed breadth and depth values were compared by one-way ANOVA with Sidak's multiple comparisons tests. In its TCRdb copy, this immuneACCESS table keeps in-frame sequences only and misses some clones. Where compared with another copy, unresolved V genes explain less than half of these, and the others have no known cause. The DNA was the basis for D and trimming; V, J and clone size are from that table. This sample holds over 150,000 clones; around 90% were observed only once. Around 1.7% of the sample lies in the top ten.

The time point label, read with the paper, signifies: baseline before first vaccination. The vaccinee samples were drawn from two UK trials, COV001 and COV002, one of which was a single-blind randomized controlled phase 2/3 trial testing AZD1222 (ChAdOx1 nCoV-19) in healthy adults. For TCRbeta chain sequencing, PBMC samples were collected from trial participants at day 0 and at day 28 after the second dose. Broad study findings and their caveats: Participants were mostly white British, with more females than males. The authors suggested clonal diversity may have been underestimated. Vaccine-associated CD4 TCRs spanned the whole spike protein, with dominant responses in regions 160-218 and 743-854. The 56-69-year group was small, and its depth increase did not reach significance, likely because of low power. After two AZD1222 doses, both the breadth and the depth of spike-specific TCRs were significantly higher than at day 0 and than in MenACWY recipients. Conclusions about previously exposed vaccinees were limited because only six AZD1222 recipients were SARS-CoV-2 seropositive at baseline. Because no samples from the day 14 peak response were available, repertoires could be characterized only after the peak T cell response. Reportedly, close to half of the unique spike-specific TCRs recognized epitopes lying outside the regions that are mutated in the B.1.351 and B.1.1.7 variants.

Rearrangement joined TRBV6-5 to TRBJ1-3; no D segment can be confidently identified. The source was peripheral blood, collected on day 0 of AZD1222 vaccination. This TCR was sampled from an adult in good health. This receptor has the CDR3 CASSLRPGNTIYF. Here is the DNA: TGTGCCAGCAGCTTACGACCTGGAAACACCATATATTTT.